This entry features one T cell receptor (beta chain) sequence. Its specificity is unknown. A multiplex PCR was run with 60 Vbeta primers and 13 Jbeta primers. Clones were sequenced by immunoSEQ multiplex PCR, and TCRdb holds only the in-frame ones, with some missing. The sample yields roughly 200,000 clones, 77% seen once. The record originates from a study of cytomegalovirus exposure and HLA in healthy donors. The ends lost 5 bases at V and 7 bases at J; junction bases unmatched: 9. The germline CDR1 and CDR2 sequences are MNHNY and SVGAGI (reference sequence). The CDR3 totals 16 residues. Broader study findings: In vitro confirmation showed three CMV-associated chains to be CMV antigen specific. Common viral pathogens seemed to be connected with several of the most significant clusters, according to a later analysis. The HLA-A and HLA-B alleles of most subjects were reportedly predicted accurately from TCR beta sequences.

This TCR came from a woman between 55 and 75 years old in good health and CMV-seropositive. The chain has TRBV6-6 and TRBJ2-2; 11 bases match TRBD2. Sequences were obtained from PBMCs. The DNA for the CDR3 is TGTGCCAGCAGTACTAGCGGGGGCAAACTAGGCGGGGAGCTGTTTTTT. Translated, it gives CASSTSGGKLGGELFF.